A selection of T cell receptor beta chains follows, all from one sample in a study of glioma-infiltrating T cells after dendritic cell vaccination. TCRdb's copy holds only in-frame clones and misses some; the assay was immunoSEQ multiplex PCR. The sample holds more than 3,000 clones, around 79% seen once. The sample was tumor tissue, taken before dendritic cell vaccination. The receptors originated from a human donor with glioblastoma. Each CDR3 is given with its conserved first and last residue. The D gene is left open where the match is weak. The size of a clone is reported for some rows only, either as once, few or many, or as a class for expanded clones.

CDR3nt,CDR3aa,abundance,v_gene,d_gene,j_gene
TGTGCCAGCAGCTCTGACCGGGACAGGAACTCCCCCCTCCACTTT,CASSSDRDRNSPLHF,.,TRBV5-4,TRBD1,TRBJ1-6
TGCAGCGTTGTGGCGACAGTCCGCGGCGAGCAGTACTTC,CSVVATVRGEQYF,.,TRBV29-1,.,TRBJ2-7
TGTGCCAGCAGTTACTCGGCCAGGAACACTGAAGCTTTCTTT,CASSYSARNTEAFF,.,TRBV6-5,.,TRBJ1-1
TGTGCCATCAGGGACAGGGCCCTGGGGGATGGCTACACCTTC,CAIRDRALGDGYTF,.,TRBV10-3,TRBD1,TRBJ1-2
TGCGCCAGCAGCCCCGAGCGGGGACAAGAGACCCAGTACTTC,CASSPERGQETQYF,.,TRBV5-1,TRBD2,TRBJ2-5
TGCGCCAGCAGTGAGTCTGCTAGCTCCCCCCACAATGAGCAGTTCTTC,CASSESASSPHNEQFF,.,TRBV10-1,.,TRBJ2-1
TGTGCCGGCAGCTGGGGACAGACGCCCGACTATGGCTACACCTTC,CAGSWGQTPDYGYTF,.,TRBV5-6,TRBD1,TRBJ1-2
TGTGCCAGCAGTGAAGTTTCTACCTTGCACTTGGGGGCAGGAGCGGGAGGCTACACCTTC,CASSEVSTLHLGAGAGGYTF,.,TRBV6-1,.,TRBJ1-2
TGTGCCAGCAGTTTAGGTCTCAGATGGGAGCAGTTCTTC,CASSLGLRWEQFF,.,TRBV27,.,TRBJ2-1
TGTGCCAGCAGCGTAGGGGCAGGGCCGGGCTACGAGCAGTACTTC,CASSVGAGPGYEQYF,.,TRBV9,.,TRBJ2-7
TGTGCCAGCAGCTTAGCGCCCGGGACTAGCGGGGATACGCAGTATTTT,CASSLAPGTSGDTQYF,few,TRBV7-2,TRBD2,TRBJ2-3
TGTGCCAGCAGAGGGGCCAGCACAGATACGCAGTATTTT,CASRGASTDTQYF,.,TRBV9,.,TRBJ2-3
TGCGCCAGCAGCCAAGATTTGATTCGAAGCTCGAGCCGTCCAGAGACCCAGTACTTC,CASSQDLIRSSSRPETQYF,.,TRBV4-1,.,TRBJ2-5
TGTGCCAGCAGAGACAGGGTCGTAGGTTACGAGCAGTACTTC,CASRDRVVGYEQYF,.,TRBV6-1,TRBD1,TRBJ2-7
TGTGCCAGCACTTCGGACAGCTCTGGAAACACCATATATTTT,CASTSDSSGNTIYF,.,TRBV28,.,TRBJ1-3
TGCGCCAGCAGTGAGAATGGCAAGCAAGAGACCCAGTACTTC,CASSENGKQETQYF,.,TRBV10-2,.,TRBJ2-5
TGCAGCGTTGAAAGGGGTGGCGAGCAGTTCTTC,CSVERGGEQFF,few,TRBV29-1,.,TRBJ2-1
TGCGCCAGCAGCCAAGGTGCCTTAGCGGGGGGGCCGGAGACCCAGTACTTC,CASSQGALAGGPETQYF,.,TRBV4-1,TRBD2,TRBJ2-5
TGTGCCAGTAGCCCCGCTAGCTTAGATACGCAGTATTTT,CASSPASLDTQYF,.,TRBV19,.,TRBJ2-3
TGTGCCAGCAGTTTATGGCGGGGGAGCTCCTACAATGAGCAGTTCTTC,CASSLWRGSSYNEQFF,.,TRBV28,TRBD2,TRBJ2-1
TGTGCCAGCAGTTTGTCGGGAAGCTCTGGAAACACCATATATTTT,CASSLSGSSGNTIYF,once,TRBV28,.,TRBJ1-3
TGTGCCAGCAGTGGTCGGCAAGGCTGGAGTTACGAGCAGTACTTC,CASSGRQGWSYEQYF,.,TRBV2,.,TRBJ2-7
TGTGCCAGCAGTTACCGGGGGATCGGGGAGCTGTTTTTT,CASSYRGIGELFF,.,TRBV6-5,.,TRBJ2-2
TGTGCCAGCAGTGAAGTCAGGGGTAACCAGCCCCAGCATTTT,CASSEVRGNQPQHF,.,TRBV6-1,.,TRBJ1-5
TGCGCCAGCAGCTTGAGGGGGGGTGACCACTCTGGGGCCAACGTCCTGACTTTC,CASSLRGGDHSGANVLTF,.,TRBV5-1,.,TRBJ2-6
TGTGCCAGCAGAAGGACAGAGGGCAGGAAGGGCTACACCTTC,CASRRTEGRKGYTF,.,TRBV6-1,.,TRBJ1-2
TGTGCCAGCAGCTTATTCGGGACTAGCGTCAATGAGCAGTTCTTC,CASSLFGTSVNEQFF,.,TRBV11-2,TRBD2,TRBJ2-1
TGTGCCAGTACCGACGACAGGGATACGATCTCTGGGGCCAACGTCCTGACTTTC,CASTDDRDTISGANVLTF,large,TRBV19,TRBD1,TRBJ2-6
TGTGCCAGCAGTGACGTAGCGGGGGCGAGCGGTGAGCAGTTCTTC,CASSDVAGASGEQFF,.,TRBV6-4,TRBD2,TRBJ2-1